Sequencing of this TCR beta chain was carried out in a study of CD8 T cells in ankylosing spondylitis. General study findings and limits: Ankylosing spondylitis blood seemed to carry a telltale TCR beta motif made of under ten highly homologous variants. Reported data indicate significant enrichment of disease-linked clones within matched ankylosing spondylitis synovial fluid. Past research had described some motif variants in reactive arthritis synovial fluid and blood.

On this clonotype: Its specificity is unknown.

Molecular-barcoded quantitative 5'-RACE produced these TCR beta libraries. TCRdb used MiXCR to reprocess the 5' RACE reads, holding one entry per CDR3 protein. Of about 500,000 distinct CDR3 sequences detected, 10% to 15% appear once; the ten largest clones hold about 6.5%. Germline V CDR1 and CDR2: SGHVS, FNYEAQ. The CDR3 extends over 14 amino acids. J gave up 9 bases and V 4 bases, and 9 bases lay outside the gene matches. This receptor was obtained from a male donor with ankylosing spondylitis. Sequenced sample: blood, either unsorted or a sorted T cell fraction (not recorded which). The chain couples TRBV7-6 to TRBJ2-1, with 7 positions matching TRBD2. CDR3 sequence: CASSWRESGSEQFF. CDR3 nucleotides: TGTGCCAGCAGCTGGCGGGAGAGTGGCAGTGAGCAGTTCTTC.